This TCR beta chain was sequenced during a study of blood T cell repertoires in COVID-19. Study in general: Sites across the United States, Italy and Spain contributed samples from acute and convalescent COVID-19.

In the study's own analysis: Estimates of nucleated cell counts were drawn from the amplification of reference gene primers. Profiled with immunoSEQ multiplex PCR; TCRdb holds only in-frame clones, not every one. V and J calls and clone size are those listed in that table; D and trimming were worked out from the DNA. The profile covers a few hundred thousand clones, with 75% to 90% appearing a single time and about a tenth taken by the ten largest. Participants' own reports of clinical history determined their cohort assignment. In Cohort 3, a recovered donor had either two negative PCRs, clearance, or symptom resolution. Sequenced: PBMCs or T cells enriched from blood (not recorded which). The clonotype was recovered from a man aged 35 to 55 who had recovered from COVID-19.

The CDR3 DNA follows: TGTGCCAGCAGTTACGACAGGGGAAATGGCTACACCTTC. Its translation: CASSYDRGNGYTF. The rearrangement uses TRBV6-5 and TRBJ1-2; 8 positions match TRBD1. Germline lookup yields CDR1 MNHEY and CDR2 SVGAGI. This CDR3 has 13 amino acids. The junction had 2 bases not matched to a gene; V was cut back by 2 bases and J by 6 bases.